Included here is one T cell receptor (beta chain) sequence, with context. Antigen specificity is unknown. The assay was immunoSEQ multiplex PCR, and TCRdb's table has in-frame clones only and misses some. The table includes about 180,000 clones, 88% detected once. The germline gives CDR1 GTSNPN, CDR2 SVGIG (reference sequence). The length of the CDR3 is 14 residues. V lost 2 bases, J lost 14 bases, and 21 bases lay in between. This specimen belongs to a study of T cell responses to AZD1222 COVID-19 vaccine. Study-level information: Combined were second doses at about 4 or about 12 weeks.

Study findings and constraints: Recipients of AZD1222 seropositive at baseline numbered only six or seven. When two AZD1222 doses had been given, Spike-specific TCR breadth and depth rose.

Sequencing used peripheral blood, obtained on day 0 of AZD1222 vaccination. The receptor comes from an adult in good health. The chain couples TRBV30 to TRBJ1-4; possible D gene TRBD1, 5 bases. The CDR3 loop reads CAWSTGTPFRYLFF. Here the CDR3 DNA reads TGTGCCTGGAGTACCGGGACCCCCTTTAGGTATCTGTTTTTT.